The clone carrying this T cell receptor beta chain was observed many times. Its antigen is not identified. The sample originates from a study of glioma-infiltrating T cells. Notes on the study in general: Only very few CDR3 sequences appeared in both tissue and blood.

Amplification of TCR alpha and beta CDR3 regions from RNA used iRepertoire nested multiplex PCR. TCRdb re-called the multiplex PCR reads through MiXCR, storing one row per CDR3 protein. Among roughly 120,000 distinct CDR3 sequences listed, roughly 24% were seen once. Germline V gene data show CDR1 as SGHVS and CDR2 as FNYEAQ. Trimming removed 1 base from V and 10 bases from J, with 8 bases in between. The CDR3 length is 12 residues. Sequencing was done on a sample of glioma tissue, nonneoplastic brain tissue, or PBMCs (not recorded which). This sequence was found in a human donor with low-grade glioma or glioblastoma, undergoing nonglioma brain surgery, or in good health (not recorded which). V and J are TRBV7-6 and TRBJ2-1, with D uncertain. CDR3 coding DNA: TGTGCCAGCAGCTTAGTGGGCGGCGAGCAGTTCTTC. Protein product: CASSLVGGEQFF.